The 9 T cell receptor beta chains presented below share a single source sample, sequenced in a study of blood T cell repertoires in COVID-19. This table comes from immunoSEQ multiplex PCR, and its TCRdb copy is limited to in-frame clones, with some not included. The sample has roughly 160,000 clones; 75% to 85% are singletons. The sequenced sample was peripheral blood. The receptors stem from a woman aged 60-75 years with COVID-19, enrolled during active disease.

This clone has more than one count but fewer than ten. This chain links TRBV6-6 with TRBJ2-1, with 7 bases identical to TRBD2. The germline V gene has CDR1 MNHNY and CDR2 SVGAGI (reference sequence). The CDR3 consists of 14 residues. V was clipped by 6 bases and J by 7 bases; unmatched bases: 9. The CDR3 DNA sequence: TGTGCCAGCAGCCTGAATCTAGCGGCAAATGAGCAGTTCTTC. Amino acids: CASSLNLAANEQFF.

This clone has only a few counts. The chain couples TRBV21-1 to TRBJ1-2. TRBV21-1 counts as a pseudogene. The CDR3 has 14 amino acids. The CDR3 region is CASSNLPNGDGYTF. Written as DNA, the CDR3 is TGTGCCAGCAGCAATCTACCGAACGGGGATGGCTACACCTTC.

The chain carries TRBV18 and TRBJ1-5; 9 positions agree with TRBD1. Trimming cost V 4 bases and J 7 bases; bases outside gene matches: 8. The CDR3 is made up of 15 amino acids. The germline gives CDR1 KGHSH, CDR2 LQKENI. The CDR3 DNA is TGTGCCAGCTCACAGGGACAGGGCGAACTCCAGCCCCAGCATTTT. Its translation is CASSQGQGELQPQHF.

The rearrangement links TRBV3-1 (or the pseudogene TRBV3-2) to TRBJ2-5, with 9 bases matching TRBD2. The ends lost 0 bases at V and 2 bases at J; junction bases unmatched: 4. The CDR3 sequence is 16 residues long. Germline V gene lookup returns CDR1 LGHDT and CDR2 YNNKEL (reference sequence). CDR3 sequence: CASSQDVAGGQETQYF. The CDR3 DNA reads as TGTGCCAGCAGCCAAGACGTGGCGGGAGGGCAAGAGACCCAGTACTTC.

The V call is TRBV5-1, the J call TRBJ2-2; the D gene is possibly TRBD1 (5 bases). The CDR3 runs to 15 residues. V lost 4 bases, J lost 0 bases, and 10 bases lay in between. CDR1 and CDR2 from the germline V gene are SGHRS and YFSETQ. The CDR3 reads CASSQTAANTGELFF. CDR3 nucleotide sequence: TGCGCCAGCAGCCAGACAGCCGCGAACACCGGGGAGCTGTTTTTT.

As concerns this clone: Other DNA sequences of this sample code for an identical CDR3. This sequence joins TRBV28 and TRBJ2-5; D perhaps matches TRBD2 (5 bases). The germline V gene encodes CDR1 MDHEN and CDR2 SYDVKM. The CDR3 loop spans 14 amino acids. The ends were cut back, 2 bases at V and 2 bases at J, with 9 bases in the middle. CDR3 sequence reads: CASSLPSGQETQYF. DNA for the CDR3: TGTGCCAGCAGTTTACCAAGCGGACAAGAGACCCAGTACTTC.

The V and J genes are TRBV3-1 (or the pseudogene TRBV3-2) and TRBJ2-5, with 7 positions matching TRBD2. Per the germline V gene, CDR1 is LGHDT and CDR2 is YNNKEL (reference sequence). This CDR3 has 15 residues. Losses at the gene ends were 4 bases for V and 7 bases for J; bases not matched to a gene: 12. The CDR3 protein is CASSPRGQGGGTQYF. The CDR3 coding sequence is TGTGCCAGCAGCCCAAGAGGGCAGGGCGGGGGGACCCAGTACTTC.

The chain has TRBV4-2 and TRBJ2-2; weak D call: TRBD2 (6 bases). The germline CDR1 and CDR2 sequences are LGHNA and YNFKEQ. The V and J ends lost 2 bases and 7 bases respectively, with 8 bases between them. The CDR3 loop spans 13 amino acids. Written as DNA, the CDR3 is TGTGCCAGCAGCCAAAGGCGGGACGGGGAGCTGTTTTTT. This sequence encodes CASSQRRDGELFF.

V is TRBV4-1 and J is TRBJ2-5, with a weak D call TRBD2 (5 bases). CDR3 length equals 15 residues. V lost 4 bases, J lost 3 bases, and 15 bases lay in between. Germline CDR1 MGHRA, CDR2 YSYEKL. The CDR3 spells CASSPSRAGEETQYF. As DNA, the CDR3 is TGCGCCAGCAGCCCCTCGAGGGCCGGGGAAGAGACCCAGTACTTC.